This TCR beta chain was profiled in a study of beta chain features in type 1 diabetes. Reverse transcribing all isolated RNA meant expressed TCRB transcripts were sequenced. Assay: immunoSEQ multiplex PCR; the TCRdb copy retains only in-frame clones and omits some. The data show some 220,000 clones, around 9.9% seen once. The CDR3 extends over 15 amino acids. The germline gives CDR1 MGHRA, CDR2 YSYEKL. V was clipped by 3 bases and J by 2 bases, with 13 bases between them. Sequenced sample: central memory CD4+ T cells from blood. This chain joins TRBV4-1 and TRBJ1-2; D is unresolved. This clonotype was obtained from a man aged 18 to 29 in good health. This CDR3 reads CASSHGTGRNYGYTF. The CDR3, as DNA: TGCGCCAGCAGCCATGGAACGGGTCGGAACTATGGCTACACCTTC.